This TCR beta chain was sequenced during a study of CD4 T cells in relation to SARS-CoV-2 and coronaviruses. Study-level information: PBMCs were cultured with antigen for 10 days before TCR beta sequencing. Negative control cultures got HIV-1 Nef peptides or no peptide.

TCRdb keeps only in-frame clones here, not all; method: immunoSEQ multiplex PCR. The table records around 9,800 clones, roughly 81% of them present only once. CD4+ T cells from unexposed donors were obtained before the COVID-19 pandemic (2011-2018). CD4+ T cells were isolated from the cells after about nine days of culture. For this clone: Its cognate antigen is unknown.

The CDR3 is 11 amino acids. V dropped 6 bases and J dropped 5 bases, with 8 bases sitting between them. Germline V gene sequence: CDR1 DFQATT, CDR2 SNEGSKA (reference sequence). This sequence originates from a human donor in good health. This rearrangement joins TRBV20-1 to TRBJ2-1; D is ambiguous. Material: CD4+ T cells from PBMCs, cultured in vitro. CDR3 sequence reads: CSAEPHNEQFF. The DNA of the CDR3 is TGCAGTGCCGAGCCGCACAATGAGCAGTTCTTC.